The 30 T cell receptor beta chains given below trace back to one sample, sequenced in a study of shared clonotypes between healthy human individuals. This table comes from immunoSEQ multiplex PCR, and its TCRdb copy is limited to in-frame clones, with some not included. This sample yields about 2.5 million clones, of which 80% to 95% are seen a single time; roughly 0.34% belongs to the top ten. The sequenced sample consisted of naive CD4+ T cells from PBMCs. Subset meaning: CD45RA+ positively selected. These receptors originate from a man aged 18 to 30 in good health. Some clones in this sample may be carry-over from other donors' samples.

This clone was counted once. This CDR3 is also generated by other DNA sequences in the sample. V usage is TRBV9 and J usage is TRBJ2-2, with D possibly matching TRBD2 (5 bases). The CDR3 extends over 16 amino acids. Trimming took 0 bases from V and 1 from J, leaving 10 bases between them. Germline loops: CDR1 SGDLS, CDR2 YYNGEE. CDR3 in DNA: TGTGCCAGCAGCGTAGGGGGTGGGAGGAACACCGGGGAGCTGTTTTTT. Translated, it gives CASSVGGGRNTGELFF.

The CDR3 bases are TGTGCCAGCAGTTCTTGGCTAGCGGGAGTGGCTGAGCAGTTCTTC. Translated: CASSSWLAGVAEQFF. This chain links TRBV28 with TRBJ2-1; 10 bases line up with TRBD2. Trimming at V came to 4 bases and at J to 9 bases, leaving 9 bases not matched to a gene. CDR1 is MDHEN, CDR2 SYDVKM, per germline. The CDR3 loop spans 15 amino acids.

Of note for this clone: The identical CDR3 is also encoded by other nucleotide sequences in the sample. The V gene is TRBV28, the J gene TRBJ2-3, with TRBD2 identical over 7 bases. This CDR3 has 14 residues. CDR1 and CDR2 (germline): MDHEN, SYDVKM. V was pared by 3 bases and J by 1 base, with 1 base of the junction left unmatched. CDR3 DNA: TGTGCCAGCAGTTTTCTAGCGGGCACAGATACGCAGTATTTT. The encoded protein is CASSFLAGTDTQYF.

V gene TRBV28 combines with J gene TRBJ1-2; tentative D call: TRBD1 (6 bases). CDR1 MDHEN and CDR2 SYDVKM come from the germline V gene. The CDR3 loop spans 15 amino acids. Trimming left V 6 bases short and J 3 bases short, with 17 bases between. The CDR3 protein is CASSPTGRRYYGYTF. The CDR3 coding sequence is TGTGCCAGCAGCCCCACAGGGAGGCGTTACTATGGCTACACCTTC.

J is TRBJ1-2 and V is TRBV29-1; a weak D match, TRBD1 (6 bases). The CDR3 is made up of 14 amino acids. The V gene's germline CDR1 is SQVTM and CDR2 ANQGSEA. The V and J ends lost 6 bases and 2 bases respectively, with 16 bases between them. CDR3 sequence (DNA): TGCAGCGTGCGAAGGGGACACCGGAACTATGGCTACACCTTC. It specifies CSVRRGHRNYGYTF. The full variable domain, completed using reference TRBV29-1 and TRBJ1-2, is SAVISQKPSRDICQRGTSLTIQCQVDSQVTMMFWYRQQPGQSLTLIATANQGSEATYESGFVIDKFPISRPNLTFSTLTVSNMSPEDSSIYLCSVRRGHRNYGYTFGSGTRLTVV.

The CDR3 is CASSLLGTSGSGVYNEQFF. In nucleotides, the CDR3 is TGTGCCAGCAGCTTACTCGGGACTAGCGGGAGTGGGGTTTACAATGAGCAGTTCTTC. The V gene is TRBV7-6, the J gene TRBJ2-1; TRBD2 aligns across 14 bases. The CDR3 consists of 19 residues. V was pared by 2 bases and J by 4 bases, with 10 bases of the junction left unmatched. CDR1 is SGHVS and CDR2 is FNYEAQ in the germline V gene.

This clone has only one observation. The V call is TRBV7-2, the J call TRBJ1-2; D is possibly TRBD1 (5 bases). The CDR3 is 15 residues long. CDR1 is SGHTA and CDR2 is FQGNSA in the germline V gene. Deletions cut 5 bases from V and 4 bases from J, with 17 bases between. The CDR3 region has the DNA TGTGCCAGCAGCGCTCGACCGGGACGACCCTATGGCTACACCTTC. Protein: CASSARPGRPYGYTF.

The chain links TRBV27 to TRBJ2-2; 7 nucleotides match TRBD2. V gave up 8 bases and J gave up 7 bases; unmatched junction bases: 13. The length of the CDR3 is 15 residues. Germline CDR1 MNHEY, CDR2 SMNVEV (reference sequence). This chain's CDR3 is CASRLLAGAGGELFF. As DNA, the CDR3 is TGTGCCAGCCGCCTCTTGGCGGGAGCGGGCGGGGAGCTGTTTTTT.

The V gene is TRBV5-4, the J gene TRBJ2-3; TRBD2 might be the D (6 bases). Germline-derived CDR1 and CDR2 are SGHNT and YYREEE (reference sequence). The CDR3 totals 16 residues. V lost 3 bases, J lost 2 bases, and 16 bases lay in between. Here the CDR3 reads CASSSIAGGVTDTQYF. Written as DNA, the CDR3 is TGTGCCAGCAGCTCCATAGCTGGCGGGGTCACAGATACGCAGTATTTT.

The rearrangement joins TRBV15 to TRBJ2-5, with D perhaps matching TRBD2 (5 bases). The CDR3 sequence is 12 residues long. Germline lookup yields CDR1 LNHNV and CDR2 YYDKDF (reference sequence). V lost 0 bases and J lost 12, with 11 bases in between. The CDR3 region has the DNA TGTGCCACCAGCAGAGAACAGTCGGGAAAGTACTTC. This encodes CATSREQSGKYF.

The genes are TRBV7-2 and TRBJ1-1; unclear D gene. This CDR3 comprises 14 residues. V gave up 4 bases and J gave up 3 bases, with 12 bases separating them. Germline CDR1 SGHTA, CDR2 FQGNSA. Here the CDR3 reads CASSSLVKDTEAFF. Here the CDR3 DNA reads TGTGCCAGCAGCTCGCTCGTTAAGGACACTGAAGCTTTCTTT.

V and J are TRBV9 and TRBJ1-3; D perhaps matches TRBD1 (6 bases). Germline CDR1 is SGDLS and CDR2 is YYNGEE. The CDR3 spans 20 residues. V was shortened by 1 base and J by 4 bases, with 27 bases between the two germline ends. The CDR3 loop reads CASSVSYRGTRGLKGNTIYF. In DNA, the CDR3 is TGTGCCAGCAGCGTATCCTACCGGGGTACGCGGGGGCTGAAAGGAAACACCATATATTTT.

The chain uses TRBV28 and TRBJ1-2; D remains ambiguous. V was shortened by 6 bases and J by 4 bases, with 9 bases between the two germline ends. The CDR3 extends over 12 amino acids. Germline lookup yields CDR1 MDHEN and CDR2 SYDVKM. As DNA, the CDR3 is TGTGCCAGCAGATCCAGCCGCTATGGCTACACCTTC. Translated, it gives CASRSSRYGYTF.

The chain couples TRBV2 to TRBJ1-4, with TRBD1 matching 8 bases. CDR1 and CDR2 (germline): SNHLY, FYNNEI. J was trimmed by 3 bases and V by 4 bases; bases with no gene match: 4. CDR3 length: 15 residues. The CDR3 loop is CASSVMGQANEKLFF. The CDR3 DNA is TGTGCCAGCAGTGTAATGGGACAGGCTAATGAAAAACTGTTTTTT.

The chain links TRBV27 to TRBJ2-7, with D unclear. CDR3 length equals 13 residues. Germline V CDR1 and CDR2: MNHEY, SMNVEV (reference sequence). Deletions cut 2 bases from V and 2 bases from J, with 7 bases between. CDR3 amino acids: CASSLAAPYEQYF. In DNA form, the CDR3 reads TGTGCCAGCAGTTTAGCGGCACCCTACGAGCAGTACTTC.

V and J are TRBV9 and TRBJ1-5, with TRBD1 identical over 7 bases. Losses at the gene ends were 4 bases for V and 6 bases for J; bases not matched to a gene: 7. The CDR3 consists of 14 residues. The V gene's germline CDR1 is SGDLS and CDR2 YYNGEE. CDR3 residues: CASSHGQGGQPQHF. The DNA for the CDR3 is TGTGCCAGCAGCCATGGGCAGGGGGGTCAGCCCCAGCATTTT.

The CDR3 DNA follows: TGTGCCAGCAGCTTAACCCCAGGTTCTGGAAACACCATATATTTT. Protein sequence: CASSLTPGSGNTIYF. This sequence joins TRBV7-2 and TRBJ1-3; no clear D gene. Germline V lookup: CDR1 SGHTA, CDR2 FQGNSA. This CDR3 is built from 15 residues. The germline V and J ends were trimmed by 2 bases and 1 base, with 9 bases remaining between them.

In this sample, this clone turned up once. This sequence joins TRBV5-4 and TRBJ2-3; maybe TRBD2 (6 bases). Germline V lookup: CDR1 SGHNT, CDR2 YYREEE (reference sequence). The CDR3 is made up of 16 amino acids. Trimming took off 3 bases at V and 1 base at J, with 15 bases between the two ends. The CDR3 bases are TGTGCCAGCAGCTCCCCGGTGGGAGGCGGCACAGATACGCAGTATTTT. Its protein product is CASSSPVGGGTDTQYF.

This chain connects TRBV4-1 to TRBJ2-1; 8 nucleotides agree with TRBD1. The J segment lost 6 bases and the V segment lost 4 bases, leaving 8 bases of the junction unmatched. CDR1 and CDR2 from the germline V gene are MGHRA and YSYEKL. CDR3 length: 15 residues. Written as DNA, the CDR3 is TGCGCCAGCAGCCCCTGGACAGGGCGGGTCAATGAGCAGTTCTTC. It codes for CASSPWTGRVNEQFF.

This clone occurred a few times. The CDR3 reads CASTPQRGKLFF. As DNA, the CDR3 is TGTGCCAGTACCCCCCAGAGGGGAAAACTGTTTTTT. The chain recombines TRBV19 with TRBJ1-4; perhaps TRBD1 as D (5 bases). CDR1 and CDR2 from the germline V gene are LNHDA and SQIVND (reference sequence). V gave up 7 bases and J gave up 10 bases, with 13 bases separating them. The CDR3 length is 12 residues.

The V call is TRBV5-6, the J call TRBJ2-2, with a tentative D call TRBD2 (6 bases). Germline-derived CDR1 and CDR2 are SGHDT and YYEEEE. V shed 1 base and J shed 6 bases, with 13 bases lying between them. The length of the CDR3 is 15 residues. CDR3 nucleotide sequence: TGTGCCAGCAGCTTGACAGCCGGAGGGGCCGGGGAGCTGTTTTTT. This encodes CASSLTAGGAGELFF.

The CDR3: CASSPGSSSNQPQHF. CDR3 DNA sequence: TGCGCCAGCAGCCCCGGCAGTAGCAGCAATCAGCCCCAGCATTTT. J is TRBJ1-5 and V is TRBV5-1; D is undetermined. Germline assignment: CDR1 SGHRS and CDR2 YFSETQ. V was pared by 4 bases and J by 1 base, with 12 bases between. CDR3 length: 15 amino acids.

The chain has TRBV13 and TRBJ2-1; D is undetermined. Looked up from germline, CDR1 is PRHDT and CDR2 is FYEKMQ (reference sequence). V lost 5 bases and J lost 9, with 17 bases in between. The CDR3 loop spans 14 amino acids. The CDR3 spells CASSLRTKRSEQFF. CDR3 nucleotide sequence: TGTGCCAGCAGCCTCAGGACCAAGAGGAGTGAGCAGTTCTTC.

The chain combines TRBV5-4 with TRBJ1-1, with TRBD1 matching 9 bases. From germline, CDR1 is SGHNT and CDR2 YYREEE (reference sequence). The V and J ends lost 1 base and 4 bases, in that order; junction bases with no gene match: 2. The CDR3 is made up of 14 amino acids. In DNA, the CDR3 is TGTGCCAGCAGCTTGACAGGGGGCGGCACTGAAGCTTTCTTT. This encodes CASSLTGGGTEAFF.

Turning to this clone: Other nucleotide sequences in the sample specify the same CDR3. V gene TRBV28 combines with J gene TRBJ1-5, with a possible D match to TRBD1 (5 bases). The ends were cut back, 1 base at V and 0 bases at J, with 7 bases in the middle. The CDR3 consists of 15 residues. The germline gives CDR1 MDHEN, CDR2 SYDVKM. CDR3 sequence reads: CASSLSRDSNQPQHF. Here the CDR3 DNA reads TGTGCCAGCAGTTTATCCAGGGATAGCAATCAGCCCCAGCATTTT.

This chain joins TRBV16 and TRBJ1-4; D not resolved. The V gene's germline CDR1 is KGHSY and CDR2 FQNENV. The V gene lost 4 bases and the J gene lost 0 bases, with 9 bases spanning the gap. The CDR3 is 15 amino acids. For the CDR3, the DNA is TGTGCCAGCAGCCCACAAAGGACAACTAATGAAAAACTGTTTTTT. Amino acid sequence: CASSPQRTTNEKLFF.

The rearrangement joins TRBV28 to TRBJ2-1; D is tentatively TRBD1 or TRBD2 (6 bases each). This CDR3 comprises 16 residues. The V gene's germline CDR1 is MDHEN and CDR2 SYDVKM. Deletions cut 4 bases from V and 6 bases from J, with 19 bases between. The CDR3 here is CASSSPGGAGANEQFF. DNA for the CDR3: TGTGCCAGCAGTTCCCCGGGCGGGGCAGGGGCCAATGAGCAGTTCTTC.

V usage is TRBV25-1 and J usage is TRBJ2-1; D remains unclear. The CDR3 contains 17 residues. Between the trimmed V and J ends, which lost 0 bases and 0 bases, there was a span of 12 bases. Per the germline V gene, CDR1 is MGHDK and CDR2 is SYGVNS. CDR3 coding DNA: TGTGCCAGCAGTGAATACTGGCGGAGCAGCTCCTACAATGAGCAGTTCTTC. Translated, it gives CASSEYWRSSSYNEQFF.

Points on this clone: Other DNA sequences in the same sample also yield this CDR3. The gene calls are TRBV12-5 and TRBJ2-5, with D hard to call. Germline V CDR1 and CDR2: LGHNT, FRNRAP. The CDR3 has 13 amino acids. V was clipped by 0 bases and J by 4 bases, with 6 bases between them. Here the CDR3 reads CASGLVGRETQYF. In DNA form, the CDR3 reads TGTGCTAGTGGTTTGGTCGGACGAGAGACCCAGTACTTC.

J is TRBJ1-5 and V is TRBV15, with a tentative D call TRBD1 (5 bases). V was trimmed by 0 bases and J by 5 bases, leaving 11 bases between them. Per germline, CDR1 LNHNV and CDR2 YYDKDF (reference sequence). The CDR3 spans 15 residues. The CDR3 DNA is TGTGCCACCAGCAGAGATTGGGACGTCTATCAGCCCCAGCATTTT. Translation gives CATSRDWDVYQPQHF.